This is a list of T cell receptor beta chains from one sample in a study of blood T cell repertoires in COVID-19. Sequenced by immunoSEQ multiplex PCR; TCRdb stores in-frame clones only, minus some. The table shows some 110,000 clones, with about 86% occurring only once. The material sequenced was peripheral blood. All receptors come from a man between 65 and 80 years old who had recovered from COVID-19. Each CDR3 is given without its conserved first and last residue. A D gene is named only where the DNA matches it firmly.

J: TRBJ1-6
D: NA
V: TRBV6-5
CDR3: ASTYRAGNSPLH

J: TRBJ2-1
D: NA
V: TRBV11-1
CDR3: ASSSGRGEQF

J: TRBJ2-6
D: NA
V: TRBV4-1
CDR3: ASSPGKRVISGANVLT

J: TRBJ1-5
D: NA
V: TRBV5-1
CDR3: ASSLFPNQPQH

J: TRBJ1-6
D: NA
V: TRBV7-2
CDR3: ASGAAVTSYNSPLH

J: TRBJ1-5
D: NA
V: TRBV6-2/TRBV6-3
CDR3: ASSYKGLPYSNQPQH

J: TRBJ1-2
D: TRBD1
V: TRBV14
CDR3: ASSRRGGGDGYT

J: TRBJ1-2
D: TRBD1
V: TRBV24-1
CDR3: ATSDPGQGAHGYT

J: TRBJ2-4
D: NA
V: TRBV5-5
CDR3: ASSSELAKNIQY

J: TRBJ1-2
D: NA
V: TRBV29-1
CDR3: SVVDRGYGYT

J: TRBJ2-7
D: TRBD2
V: TRBV7-9
CDR3: ASSLRLAGTSYEQY

J: TRBJ2-3
D: TRBD2
V: TRBV3-1/TRBV3-2
CDR3: ASSRSGEDTQY

J: TRBJ1-3
D: TRBD1
V: TRBV4-1
CDR3: ASSHHRTGGAPFNSGNTIY

J: TRBJ2-7
D: NA
V: TRBV5-6
CDR3: ASSLGSGGGYEQY

J: TRBJ2-7
D: TRBD2
V: TRBV3-1/TRBV3-2
CDR3: ASSRGPGGPGEQY

J: TRBJ2-7
D: NA
V: TRBV7-2
CDR3: ASSLDRRGYEQY

J: TRBJ1-1
D: NA
V: TRBV20-1
CDR3: SAGRFEAF

J: TRBJ1-6
D: TRBD1
V: TRBV6-5
CDR3: ASSYWWQGESPLH